Listed here are 27 T cell receptor beta chains from one sample, sequenced in a study of immune heterogeneity within non-small cell lung tumors (dated by TCRdb to between 2017 and 2018). The TCR template was genomic DNA extracted from bulk tumor tissue, and about 0.6 ug of gDNA was amplified for each sample. During surgery, several biopsies were collected from each primary tumor and placed as far from one another as possible within the tumor mass. The study cohort was described as untreated, and the patients were newly diagnosed NSCLC cases having curative surgery. The sequencing machine was a HiSeq X Ten. The TCR beta CDR3 region was amplified with a multiplex PCR system, in which a first round of about 10 cycles was run using 32 V-gene forward and 13 J-gene reverse primers. The public sequencing data were trimmed at Q25 with fastp and processed into clonotypes with MiXCR by TCRdb, which kept only in-frame beta chains. Under each unique CDR3 protein, matching rows form one entry showing the most common genes and DNA. The sample table contains about 21,000 distinct CDR3 sequences; only one count was recorded for 28% of them. Roughly 4.5% of the sample goes to the ten largest clones.

The sample comprised lung tumor tissue. All receptors derive from a man aged 40-50 years with non-small cell lung cancer.

The chain links TRBV7-3 to TRBJ2-1, with a tentative D call TRBD2 (5 bases). This CDR3 has 16 amino acids. Trimming left V 5 bases short and J 3 bases short, with 17 bases between. Germline CDR1 reads SGHTA; CDR2 reads FQGTGA. In DNA form, the CDR3 reads TGTGCCAGCAGCCCCCTTCCGGGATTAGTCTACAATGAGCAGTTCTTC. Translated, it gives CASSPLPGLVYNEQFF.

Note on this clonotype: This sequence may be a read error, since a much larger clone differs from it by one base. This rearrangement joins TRBV9 to TRBJ2-1; 14 bases are a match to TRBD2. CDR3 size: 17 residues. The germline CDR1 and CDR2 sequences are SGDLS and YYNGEE. Here the CDR3 DNA reads TGTGCCAGCAGCGCCGGGACTAGCGGGAGTCTCTACAATGAGAAGTTCTTC. Translating gives CASSAGTSGSLYNEKFF. Complete variable domain (other parts from reference TRBV9 and TRBJ2-1): DSGVTQTPKHLITATGQRVTLRCSPRSGDLSVYWYQQSLDQGLQFLIQYYNGEERAKGNILERFSAQQFPDLHSELNLSSLELGDSALYFCASSAGTSGSLYNEKFFGPGTRLTVL.

Comments on this clonotype: This may come from a read error, since a much larger clone is one base off. The chain links TRBV2 to TRBJ1-1; D call uncertain. The V end lost 6 bases, the J end lost 3 bases, and 11 bases lay between the germline ends. The V gene's germline CDR1 is SNHLY and CDR2 FYNNEI. This CDR3 has 13 residues. The chain's CDR3 is CASRAPMDTEAFF. The CDR3 DNA reads TGTGCCAGCAGGGCACCAATGGACACTGAAGCTTTCTTT.

This clonotype was counted ten times or more. This chain links TRBV7-2 with TRBJ2-3; no clear D. The CDR3 consists of 16 residues. Germline V gene data show CDR1 as SGHTA and CDR2 as FQGNSA. The V gene lost 7 bases and the J gene lost 0 bases, with 17 bases spanning the gap. Written as DNA, the CDR3 is TGTGCCAGCACCAGGTCTGGCGGTTCTAGCACAGATACGCAGTATTTT. Residues: CASTRSGGSSTDTQYF. The variable domain in full, completed from reference TRBV7-2 and TRBJ2-3, reads GAGVSQSPSNKVTEKGKDVELRCDPISGHTALYWYRQSLGQGLEFLIYFQGNSAPDKSGLPSDRFSAERTGGSVSTLTIQRTQQEDSAVYLCASTRSGGSSTDTQYFGPGTRLTVL.

The chain links TRBV12-3 or TRBV12-4 to TRBJ1-4; TRBD1 matches 8 bases. J gave up 7 bases and V 5 bases, and 9 bases lay outside the gene matches. This CDR3 contains 15 residues. In DNA, the CDR3 is TGTGCCAGCAGTCCCCATACAGGGGGAGGTGAAAAACTGTTTTTT. It is translated as CASSPHTGGGEKLFF.

The gene calls are TRBV11-3 and TRBJ2-5; perhaps TRBD2 as D (5 bases). V was shortened by 5 bases and J by 3 bases, with 13 bases between the two germline ends. Germline-derived CDR1 and CDR2 are SGHNT and YENEEA. The CDR3 contains 14 residues. The CDR3 is CASSPRGPKETQYF. DNA of the CDR3: TGTGCCAGCAGCCCCAGAGGGCCGAAAGAGACCCAGTACTTC.

Points on this clonotype: This may be a read error, as it is one base from a much larger clone. V and J are TRBV6-1 and TRBJ1-1, with D possibly being TRBD1 (6 bases). Germline V gene data show CDR1 as MNHNS and CDR2 as SASEGT. The CDR3 contains 12 residues. CDR3 sequence reads: CDSRDTNTEAFF. The CDR3 DNA follows: TGTGACAGCAGGGACACGAACACTGAAGCTTTCTTT.

This clonotype was picked up a small number of times. V usage is TRBV3-1 and J usage is TRBJ1-2, with TRBD1 identical over 7 bases. J lost 7 bases, V lost 5 bases, and 4 bases had no gene match. The CDR3 totals 12 residues. CDR1 and CDR2 (germline): LGHDT, YNNKEL (reference sequence). Here the CDR3 DNA reads TGTGCCAGCAGCTCACAGGGGTTTGGCTACACCTTC. Translated: CASSSQGFGYTF.

This clonotype appeared a few times. CDR3 sequence reads: CASSQVPGQGNSPLHF. CDR3 DNA: TGCGCCAGCAGCCAAGTACCGGGACAGGGAAATTCACCCCTCCACTTT. The chain uses TRBV4-1 and TRBJ1-6; TRBD1 aligns across 9 bases. The CDR3 totals 16 residues. Germline V gene data show CDR1 as MGHRA and CDR2 as YSYEKL. With V trimmed by 1 base and J by 7 bases, 5 bases remained unmatched.

Notes on this clonotype: A much larger clonotype is one base distant, so this may be a read error. The chain is built from TRBV12-3 or TRBV12-4 and TRBJ1-2; perhaps TRBD1 as D (6 bases). There are 15 residues in the CDR3. The V and J ends lost 6 bases and 4 bases respectively, with 18 bases between them. CDR3 sequence: CASRAGHNLGYGYTF. CDR3 nucleotide sequence: TGTGCCAGCAGAGCGGGACACAATTTAGGCTATGGCTACACCTTC.

The rearrangement joins TRBV7-9 to TRBJ1-1; possibly TRBD1 for D (6 bases). This CDR3 comprises 17 residues. Trimming cost V 3 bases and J 0 bases, with 17 bases left between them. The germline V gene encodes CDR1 SEHNR and CDR2 FQNEAQ (reference sequence). CDR3 in amino acids: CASSFLLVQGMNTEAFF. CDR3 nucleotide sequence: TGTGCCAGCAGCTTCCTCCTCGTGCAGGGGATGAACACTGAAGCTTTCTTT.

This clonotype has just a few counts. The genes are TRBV29-1 and TRBJ1-2; D may be TRBD1 (5 bases). This CDR3 is 11 amino acids long. The V gene lost 4 bases and the J gene lost 7 bases, with 10 bases spanning the gap. Germline V gene data show CDR1 as SQVTM and CDR2 as ANQGSEA. CDR3 protein: CSVGERGGYTF. Here the CDR3 DNA reads TGCAGCGTTGGAGAGAGGGGTGGCTACACCTTC. The full variable domain, with the rest looked up from reference TRBV29-1 and TRBJ1-2, is SAVISQKPSRDICQRGTSLTIQCQVDSQVTMMFWYRQQPGQSLTLIATANQGSEATYESGFVIDKFPISRPNLTFSTLTVSNMSPEDSSIYLCSVGERGGYTFGSGTRLTVV.

This clonotype rates as medium-sized. V and J are TRBV25-1 and TRBJ2-7, with D tentatively TRBD2 (6 bases). V lost 4 bases and J lost 6, with 13 bases in between. The germline V gene encodes CDR1 MGHDK and CDR2 SYGVNS. CDR3 size: 13 residues. This CDR3 is CASSALGGLEQYF. In nucleotides, the CDR3 is TGTGCCAGCAGTGCCCTGGGGGGACTCGAGCAGTACTTC.

As to this clonotype: This clone may be a read error of a much larger clone one base away. The chain recombines TRBV24-1 with TRBJ2-5, with TRBD1 identical over 7 bases. There are 11 residues in the CDR3. V lost 9 bases, J lost 7 bases, and 4 bases stayed unmatched. The germline V gene has CDR1 KGHDR and CDR2 SFDVKD. The CDR3 loop is CATGTVVTQYF. The CDR3 DNA is TGTGCCACCGGGACAGTAGTGACCCAGTACTTC.

There are many counts of this clonotype. The CDR3 spells CATSRDPGRATEAFF. CDR3 sequence (DNA): TGTGCCACCAGCAGAGACCCGGGGCGGGCCACTGAAGCTTTCTTT. V is TRBV15 and J is TRBJ1-1; D perhaps matches TRBD1 (5 bases). The CDR3 is 15 amino acids. V was pared by 0 bases and J by 4 bases, with 12 bases between. Per germline, CDR1 LNHNV and CDR2 YYDKDF (reference sequence).

This clonotype has ten or more counts. The rearrangement uses TRBV7-8 and TRBJ1-6; D remains unclear. This CDR3 is built from 18 residues. The germline V gene has CDR1 SGHVS and CDR2 FQNEAQ. Trimming cost V 0 bases and J 0 bases, with 12 bases left between them. CDR3 residues: CASSLASMGSSYNSPLHF. The CDR3 DNA follows: TGTGCCAGCAGCTTAGCCTCTATGGGGAGCTCCTATAATTCACCCCTCCACTTT.

This clonotype came up once. The V and J genes are TRBV30 and TRBJ1-1, with TRBD1 matching over 9 bases. This CDR3 is built from 15 residues. Germline V gene sequence: CDR1 GTSNPN, CDR2 SVGIG (reference sequence). V lost 1 base and J lost 7; bases outside the gene matches: 10. The CDR3, as DNA: TGTGCCTGGAGTGCCATACAGGGGGCGATCGGTGAAGCTTTCTTT. This gives the protein CAWSAIQGAIGEAFF.

Sample share makes this clonotype medium-sized (0.01 to 0.1%). The chain couples TRBV18 to TRBJ2-7; D not resolved. Trimming removed 3 bases from V and 5 bases from J, with 17 bases in between. The CDR3 is 15 residues long. From germline, CDR1 is KGHSH and CDR2 LQKENI. The CDR3 reads CASSPGRAGLHEQYF. CDR3 DNA: TGTGCCAGCTCACCTGGCCGTGCAGGCCTCCACGAGCAGTACTTC.

This chain joins TRBV7-9 and TRBJ1-1; the D is unclear. The CDR3 is made up of 12 amino acids. Trimming removed 3 bases from V and 3 bases from J, with 5 bases in between. CDR1 and CDR2 from the germline V gene are SEHNR and FQNEAQ (reference sequence). In nucleotides, the CDR3 is TGTGCCAGCAGCTTTGAGTACACTGAAGCTTTCTTT. As protein: CASSFEYTEAFF.

Points on this clonotype: A much larger clone sits a single nucleotide away, making a read error possible. The chain combines TRBV9 with TRBJ1-1; D is unclear. CDR3 length: 14 amino acids. V dropped 0 bases and J dropped 4 bases, with 10 bases sitting between them. Germline V gene lookup returns CDR1 SGDLS and CDR2 YYNGEE. CDR3 in DNA: TGTGCCAGCAGCGTAGTATACCTAGGCACTGAAGCTTTCTTT. Its protein product is CASSVVYLGTEAFF.

Notes on this clonotype: This may stem from a read error, because a much larger clone lies one nucleotide away. The chain couples TRBV30 to TRBJ2-7; D perhaps matches TRBD1 (5 bases). V lost 0 bases, J lost 8 bases, and 14 bases lay in between. The CDR3 loop spans 13 amino acids. CDR1 is GTSNPN and CDR2 is SVGIG in the germline V gene (reference sequence). For the CDR3, the DNA is TGTGCCTGGAGTGTACGGCCTCAGGGCAAGCAGTACTTC. Its protein is CAWSVRPQGKQYF.

For this clonotype: A much larger clone differs by one base, so this may be a read error. V gene TRBV6-1 combines with J gene TRBJ1-1, with unresolved D. Germline CDR1 is MNHNS and CDR2 is SASEGT. This CDR3 comprises 13 residues. CDR3 residues: CASRTTENTEDFF. Written as DNA, the CDR3 is TGTGCCAGCAGAACCACAGAGAACACTGAAGATTTCTTT.

A remark on this clonotype: The junction and the germline gene differ at one end; a read error may be behind it. The rearrangement joins TRBV6-2 or TRBV6-3 to TRBJ1-1; the match to TRBD1 covers 7 bases. Germline V gene data show CDR1 as MNHEY and CDR2 as SVGEGT. This CDR3 has 15 amino acids. The CDR3 nucleotides read TGTGCCAGCACCTCAGGGGGGGGGCCCCCACTAGAAGTTTTCTTT. Its protein is CASTSGGGPPLEVFF.

This clonotype was counted ten times or more. The J gene is TRBJ2-7, the V gene TRBV7-9, with a possible D match to TRBD1 (7 bases). The CDR3 contains 14 residues. Germline CDR1 SEHNR, CDR2 FQNEAQ (reference sequence). V was trimmed by 5 bases and J by 4 bases, leaving 15 bases between them. CDR3 amino acids: CASSGGTVTYEQYF. In DNA, the CDR3 is TGTGCCAGCAGCGGCGGGACAGTTACGTACGAGCAGTACTTC. The full variable domain, in which reference TRBV7-9 and TRBJ2-7 provide the parts outside the CDR3, is DTGVSQNPRHKITKRGQNVTFRCDPISEHNRLYWYRQTLGQGPEFLTYFQNEAQLEKSRLLSDRFSAERPKGSFSTLEIQRTEQGDSAMYLCASSGGTVTYEQYFGPGTRLTVT.

CDR3 region: CASSSDLPSPLHF. The DNA of the CDR3 is TGTGCCAGCAGTTCGGACCTCCCTTCACCCCTCCACTTT. This rearrangement joins TRBV11-3 to TRBJ1-6; D is ambiguous. Germline V CDR1 and CDR2: SGHNT, YENEEA. Between the trimmed V and J ends, which lost 6 bases and 9 bases, there was a span of 12 bases. This CDR3 is built from 13 residues.

V is TRBV20-1 and J is TRBJ1-2; 10 bases align to TRBD1. The CDR3 spans 15 residues. V lost 5 bases to trimming and J lost 8 bases; unmatched junction nucleotides: 14. Germline assignment: CDR1 DFQATT and CDR2 SNEGSKA (reference sequence). This CDR3 reads CSAVQPGQGSEGYTF. CDR3 coding DNA: TGCAGTGCTGTTCAGCCGGGACAGGGGTCGGAGGGCTACACCTTC.

This clonotype was detected a few times. The chain links TRBV2 to TRBJ2-1; D possibly corresponds to TRBD1 (5 bases). Germline CDR1 reads SNHLY; CDR2 reads FYNNEI. The CDR3 sequence is 15 residues long. V was cut by 2 bases and J by 6 bases, with 14 bases left in between. As DNA, the CDR3 is TGTGCCAGCAGTGAAATGGGGCTCCCCTCCAATGAGCAGTTCTTC. Translating it yields CASSEMGLPSNEQFF.